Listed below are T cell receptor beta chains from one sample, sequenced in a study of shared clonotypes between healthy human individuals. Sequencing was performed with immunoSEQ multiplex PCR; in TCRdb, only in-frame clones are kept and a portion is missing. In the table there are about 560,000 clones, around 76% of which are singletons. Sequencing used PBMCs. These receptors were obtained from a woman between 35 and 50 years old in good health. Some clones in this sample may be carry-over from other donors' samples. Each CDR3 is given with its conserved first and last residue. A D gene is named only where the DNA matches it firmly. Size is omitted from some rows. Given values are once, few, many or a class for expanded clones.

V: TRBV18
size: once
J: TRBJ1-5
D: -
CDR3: CASSSRTGSNQPQHF
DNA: TGTGCCAGCTCATCGCGGACGGGTAGCAATCAGCCCCAGCATTTT

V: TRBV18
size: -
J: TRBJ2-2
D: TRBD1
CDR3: CASSPTGTGFTGELFF
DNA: TGTGCCAGCTCACCGACCGGGACAGGATTCACCGGGGAGCTGTTTTTT

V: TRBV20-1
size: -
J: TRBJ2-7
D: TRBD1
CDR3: CSGGQTYEQYF
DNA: TGCAGTGGGGGACAGACCTACGAGCAGTACTTC

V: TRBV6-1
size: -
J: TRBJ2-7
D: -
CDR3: CASRDYEQYF
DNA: TGTGCCAGCCGGGACTACGAGCAGTACTTC

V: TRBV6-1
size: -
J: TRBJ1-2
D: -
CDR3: CASSGGEGFGGYTF
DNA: TGTGCCAGCAGTGGGGGGGAGGGGTTTGGAGGCTACACCTTC

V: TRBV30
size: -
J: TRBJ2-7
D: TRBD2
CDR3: CAWSRSGSEQYF
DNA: TGTGCCTGGAGTCGTAGCGGGAGCGAGCAGTACTTC

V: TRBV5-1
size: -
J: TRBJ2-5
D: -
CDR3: CASSLARGKGSQETQYF
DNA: TGCGCCAGCAGCTTGGCCCGGGGAAAGGGCTCCCAAGAGACCCAGTACTTC

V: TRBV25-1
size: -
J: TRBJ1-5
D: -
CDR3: CASCHGQNQPQHF
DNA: TGTGCCAGCTGCCACGGACAGAATCAGCCCCAGCATTTT

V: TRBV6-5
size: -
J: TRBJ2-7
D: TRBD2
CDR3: CASSYSLAGNYEQYF
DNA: TGTGCCAGCAGTTACTCCCTAGCGGGAAACTACGAGCAGTACTTC

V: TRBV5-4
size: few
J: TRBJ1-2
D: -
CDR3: CASSLQGPNYGYTF
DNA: TGTGCCAGCAGCCTTCAAGGTCCAAACTATGGCTACACCTTC

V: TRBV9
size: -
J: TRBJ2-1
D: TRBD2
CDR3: CASSVTSGTYNEQFF
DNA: TGTGCCAGCAGCGTGACTAGCGGGACGTACAATGAGCAGTTCTTC

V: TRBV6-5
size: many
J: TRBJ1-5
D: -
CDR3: CASAPASNQPQHF
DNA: TGTGCCAGCGCCCCTGCGAGCAATCAGCCCCAGCATTTT

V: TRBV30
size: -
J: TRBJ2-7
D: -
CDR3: CASGGERRGIAYEQYF
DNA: TGTGCCTCCGGCGGGGAGCGGAGGGGCATAGCCTACGAGCAGTACTTC

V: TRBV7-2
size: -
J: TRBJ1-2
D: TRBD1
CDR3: CASSFPIQGAHYYGYTF
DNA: TGTGCCAGCAGCTTCCCGATACAGGGGGCGCATTACTATGGCTACACCTTC

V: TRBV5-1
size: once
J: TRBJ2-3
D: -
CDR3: CASSPDTDTQYF
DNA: TGCGCCAGCAGCCCAGACACAGATACGCAGTATTTT

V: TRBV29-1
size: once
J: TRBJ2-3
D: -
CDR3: CSVMAFEADTQYF
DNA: TGCAGCGTTATGGCCTTCGAGGCAGATACGCAGTATTTT

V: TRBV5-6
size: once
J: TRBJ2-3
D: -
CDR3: CASSLKVGGIRGDTQYF
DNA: TGTGCCAGCAGCTTGAAGGTTGGCGGGATCCGCGGAGATACGCAGTATTTT

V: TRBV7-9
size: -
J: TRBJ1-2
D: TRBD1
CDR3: CASSLAKGGLFRYGYTF
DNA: TGTGCCAGCAGCTTAGCGAAAGGGGGCCTCTTTCGGTATGGCTACACCTTC

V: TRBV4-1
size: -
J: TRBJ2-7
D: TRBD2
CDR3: CASSQVFSREGLYEQYF
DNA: TGCGCCAGCAGCCAAGTCTTTTCACGGGAGGGCCTCTACGAGCAGTACTTC

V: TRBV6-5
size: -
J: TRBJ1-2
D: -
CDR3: CASSERRAYGYTF
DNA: TGTGCCAGCAGTGAAAGGAGGGCTTATGGCTACACCTTC

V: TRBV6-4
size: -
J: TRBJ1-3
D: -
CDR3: CASSVGNTIYF
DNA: TGTGCCAGCAGTGTTGGAAACACCATATATTTT

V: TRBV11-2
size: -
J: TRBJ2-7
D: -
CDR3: CASTATYEQYF
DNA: TGTGCCAGCACCGCCACCTACGAGCAGTACTTC

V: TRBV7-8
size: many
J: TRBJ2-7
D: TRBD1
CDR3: CASRDRSYEQYF
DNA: TGTGCCAGCAGGGACAGGTCCTACGAGCAGTACTTC

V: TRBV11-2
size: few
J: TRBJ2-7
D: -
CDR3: CASSQEGLGEQYF
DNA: TGTGCCAGCAGTCAGGAAGGGCTCGGTGAGCAGTACTTC

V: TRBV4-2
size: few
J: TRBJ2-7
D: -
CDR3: CASSRDSGNTYEQYF
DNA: TGTGCCAGCAGCCGGGATAGCGGAAATACTTACGAGCAGTACTTC

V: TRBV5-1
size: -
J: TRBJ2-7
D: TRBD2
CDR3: CASSSGLALSYEQYF
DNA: TGCGCCAGCAGCTCCGGACTAGCGTTATCCTACGAGCAGTACTTC

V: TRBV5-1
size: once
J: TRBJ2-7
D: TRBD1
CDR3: CASSFTPGTGGYEQYF
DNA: TGCGCCAGCAGCTTTACCCCCGGGACAGGGGGTTACGAGCAGTACTTC

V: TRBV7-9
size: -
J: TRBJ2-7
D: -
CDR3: CASSSWTSGNEQYF
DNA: TGTGCCAGCAGCTCCTGGACAAGCGGCAACGAGCAGTACTTC

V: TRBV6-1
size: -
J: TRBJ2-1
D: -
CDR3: CASSPRVGSRNEQFF
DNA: TGTGCCAGCAGCCCCCGGGTGGGTAGTCGCAATGAGCAGTTCTTC

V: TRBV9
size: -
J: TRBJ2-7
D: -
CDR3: CASSQQGGENEQYF
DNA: TGTGCCAGCAGCCAGCAGGGGGGTGAGAACGAGCAGTACTTC

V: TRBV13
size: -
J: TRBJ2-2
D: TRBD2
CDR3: CASSLKSSGEVTGELFF
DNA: TGTGCCAGCAGCTTAAAGTCTAGCGGGGAGGTAACCGGGGAGCTGTTTTTT

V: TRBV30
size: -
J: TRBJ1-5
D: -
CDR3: CAWRKGLNQPQHF
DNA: TGTGCCTGGAGGAAGGGACTGAATCAGCCCCAGCATTTT